This TCR beta chain was documented in a study of a mutant IDH1 vaccine in newly diagnosed glioma. Overall study: Beginning 4-6 weeks after radiotherapy alone, or with temozolomide cycles, vaccination took place. Earlier care involved radiotherapy, temozolomide, or both, and the majority received both.

Data came from immunoSEQ multiplex PCR; TCRdb stores just in-frame clones and leaves some out. The sample includes 45,000 to 65,000 clones, about 81% of them seen just once. Sample time point: week 23, last vaccination. With topical imiquimod, each dose of the vaccine consisted of 300 ug of mutant IDH1 20-mer peptide. This clone was seen once. Its antigen is unknown. V lost 0 bases, J lost 8 bases, and 8 bases lay in between. The CDR3 is 12 residues long. CDR1 SGDLS and CDR2 YYNGEE come from the germline V gene. The study, taken as a whole, reports: Changes to the top peripheral T cell clonotypes appeared unrelated to pseudoprogression.

This TCR was sampled from a woman in her thirties or forties with glioma. Some clones in this sample may be carry-over from other donors' samples. V is TRBV9 and J is TRBJ1-2; D gene uncertain. Material: PBMCs, obtained from a glioma patient whose treatment included an IDH1 peptide vaccine. The CDR3 nucleotides read TGTGCCAGCAGCGTAGACGGAATGGGCTACACCTTC. Translating it yields CASSVDGMGYTF.